One and the same sample provided the 8 T cell receptor beta chains below, sequenced in a study of T cells in pancreatic ductal adenocarcinoma (dated by TCRdb to about 2017). The library was built by means of the immunoSEQ multiplex PCR assay. TCRdb re-hosts the immuneACCESS table, in-frame sequences only. Its copies lack some clones; in the studies checked, an unresolved V gene accounts for under half of them, and the cause for the rest is not known. A total of over 7,000 clones appear in this sample, roughly 86% of them only once. Of the sample, about 3.3% is held by the ten largest clones. Selected pancreatic ductal adenocarcinoma patients had undergone surgery without neoadjuvant therapy. Sequencing input: PBMCs. The source is a human donor with pancreatic ductal adenocarcinoma.

The V and J genes are TRBV19 and TRBJ2-2; 10 positions match TRBD1. Germline CDR1 is LNHDA and CDR2 is SQIVND (reference sequence). This CDR3 has 13 residues. The J segment lost 6 bases and the V segment lost 8 bases, leaving 3 bases of the junction unmatched. CDR3 region: CASAGTGAGELFF. CDR3 nucleotide sequence: TGTGCCAGTGCCGGGACAGGGGCCGGGGAGCTGTTTTTT.

A single count supports this clone. This chain joins TRBV6-5 and TRBJ1-6; TRBD1 aligns across 10 bases. Germline V gene lookup returns CDR1 MNHEY and CDR2 SVGAGI. V dropped 4 bases and J dropped 5; count of bases not matched to a gene: 5. The CDR3 is 16 residues long. Written as DNA, the CDR3 is TGTGCCAGCAGTTCGGGACAGGGGATAAATAATTCACCCCTCCACTTT. Translation: CASSSGQGINNSPLHF.

V usage is TRBV5-1 and J usage is TRBJ2-1; 8 bases align to TRBD1. Germline V CDR1 and CDR2: SGHRS, YFSETQ. The V segment lost 2 bases and the J segment 10 bases; nucleotides outside the gene matches: 8. The length of the CDR3 is 14 residues. The chain's CDR3 is CASSLGSRTGEQFF. In nucleotides, the CDR3 is TGCGCCAGCAGCTTAGGGAGTCGGACAGGGGAGCAGTTCTTC.

The sample holds one count of this clone. V is TRBV11-2 and J is TRBJ2-7, with D hard to call. V was trimmed by 3 bases and J by 0 bases, leaving 12 bases between them. The CDR3 has 15 amino acids. Germline V gene lookup returns CDR1 SGHAT and CDR2 FQNNGV. CDR3 loop: CASSFGPVSSYEQYF. The CDR3 nucleotides read TGTGCCAGCAGCTTTGGGCCAGTAAGCTCCTACGAGCAGTACTTC. Full variable domain (missing parts from reference TRBV11-2 and TRBJ2-7): EAGVAQSPRYKIIEKRQSVAFWCNPISGHATLYWYQQILGQGPKLLIQFQNNGVVDDSQLPKDRFSAERLKGVDSTLKIQPAKLEDSAVYLCASSFGPVSSYEQYFGPGTRLTVT.

V and J are TRBV6-1 and TRBJ2-3; 14 positions match TRBD2. The germline V gene has CDR1 MNHNS and CDR2 SASEGT. This CDR3 has 15 residues. Trimming cost V 7 bases and J 1 base; bases outside gene matches: 1. The CDR3 bases are TGTGCCAGCAAGGGACTAGCGGGGGGCACAGATACGCAGTATTTT. This sequence encodes CASKGLAGGTDTQYF.

The chain joins TRBV27 to TRBJ2-1, with D perhaps TRBD1 (5 bases). The length of the CDR3 is 15 residues. Germline loops: CDR1 MNHEY, CDR2 SMNVEV (reference sequence). With 1 base removed from V and 3 bases from J, the gap between germline ends came to 10 bases. The CDR3 nucleotides read TGTGCCAGCAGTTTATATCCAGGGAACTACAATGAGCAGTTCTTC. Residues: CASSLYPGNYNEQFF.

The chain has TRBV4-2 and TRBJ2-1, with TRBD2 identical over 9 bases. V dropped 5 bases and J dropped 6; count of bases not matched to a gene: 8. This CDR3 is 15 amino acids long. The germline gives CDR1 LGHNA, CDR2 YNFKEQ. The CDR3 loop reads CASSSREGPSNEQFF. Written as DNA, the CDR3 is TGTGCCAGCAGCTCGCGGGAGGGCCCGAGCAATGAGCAGTTCTTC.

J is TRBJ1-1 and V is TRBV6-1; the D is unclear. Germline CDR1 and CDR2: MNHNS and SASEGT. This CDR3 has 14 residues. Trimming took 1 base from V and 4 from J, leaving 10 bases between them. CDR3 DNA: TGTGCCAGCAGTGAAGGTGTCAGGATCACTGAAGCTTTCTTT. It yields the protein CASSEGVRITEAFF.